Below are 30 T cell receptor beta chains sequenced from a single sample in a study of T-cell reconstitution after alpha-beta-depleted transplantation in children. Molecular barcoding with unique molecular identifiers was used for the TCRbeta library. One entry per CDR3 protein, called by TCRdb with MiXCR from the PCR reads. The sample includes 500,000 to 600,000 distinct CDR3 sequences, around 16% of them seen just once. Material: PBMCs from the stem cell graft donor, obtained from the stem cell graft. The receptors originated from a human donor who donated a stem cell graft to a child with acute lymphoblastic leukemia.

This clonotype was counted a few times. This chain connects TRBV5-1 to TRBJ2-1; TRBD2 matches at 10 bases. Germline CDR1 SGHRS, CDR2 YFSETQ. Trimming removed 3 bases from V and 9 bases from J; junction bases left unmatched: 3. There are 13 residues in the CDR3. This CDR3 reads CASSSGLAFEQFF. The CDR3 DNA is TGCGCCAGCAGCTCGGGACTAGCGTTTGAGCAGTTCTTC.

This chain connects TRBV20-1 to TRBJ2-7; no clear D. The CDR3 is made up of 17 amino acids. V was trimmed by 3 bases and J by 4 bases, leaving 25 bases between them. The germline V gene encodes CDR1 DFQATT and CDR2 SNEGSKA (reference sequence). CDR3 nucleotide sequence: TGCAGTGCTAGCACGCTCCGAGAGTCTCGATTCTCATACGAGCAGTACTTC. Its translation is CSASTLRESRFSYEQYF.

The V and J genes are TRBV5-1 and TRBJ2-7, with 7 bases lining up with TRBD1. V shed 4 bases and J 5 bases; nucleotides not matched to a gene: 12. Germline-derived CDR1 and CDR2 are SGHRS and YFSETQ. The CDR3 consists of 15 residues. In DNA form, the CDR3 reads TGCGCCAGCAGCCGTCGAAGACAGGGATCCAACGAGCAGTACTTC. Protein: CASSRRRQGSNEQYF. The full variable domain, rest sourced from reference TRBV5-1 and TRBJ2-7, is KAGVTQTPRYLIKTRGQQVTLSCSPISGHRSVSWYQQTPGQGLQFLFEYFSETQRNKGNFPGRFSGRQFSNSRSEMNVSTLELGDSALYLCASSRRRQGSNEQYFGPGTRLTVT.

As for this clonotype: With a much larger clone just one base away, this may be a read error. The rearrangement joins TRBV6-1 to TRBJ2-1, with 7 bases aligning to TRBD2. Germline V gene data show CDR1 as MNHNS and CDR2 as SASEGT. The CDR3 consists of 15 residues. CDR3 in amino acids: CASTRDYRYYNAQFF. The CDR3, as DNA: TGTGCCAGCACACGGGACTACCGCTATTACAATGCGCAGTTCTTC.

The sample holds a few counts of this clonotype. The chain recombines TRBV5-1 with TRBJ2-1; 8 positions match TRBD2. The CDR3 is 15 residues long. Trimming cost V 0 bases and J 6 bases; bases outside gene matches: 5. Per germline, CDR1 SGHRS and CDR2 YFSETQ. The DNA for the CDR3 is TGCGCCAGCAGCTTGGAGCTAGCGGGCCCCAATGAGCAGTTCTTC. It is translated as CASSLELAGPNEQFF.

This chain uses TRBV10-3 with TRBJ1-2; TRBD1 matches 7 bases. Germline-derived CDR1 and CDR2 are ENHRY and SYGVKD. Trimming removed 4 bases from V and 0 bases from J; junction bases left unmatched: 8. The CDR3 is 16 amino acids. The CDR3 DNA is TGTGCCATCAGTGGATGGAGGGACAGCGCTAACTATGGCTACACCTTC. It translates to CAISGWRDSANYGYTF.

In this sample, this clonotype turned up a few times. The chain joins TRBV5-1 to TRBJ2-1; 10 nucleotides align to TRBD2. Germline CDR1 and CDR2: SGHRS and YFSETQ. The length of the CDR3 is 16 residues. V trimming: 4 bases; J trimming: 7 bases; junction bases outside the gene matches: 11. The CDR3 DNA follows: TGCGCCAGCAGCCCGTTACTAGCGGGGCTTGGAAATGAGCAGTTCTTC. It codes for CASSPLLAGLGNEQFF.

This clonotype has more than one count but fewer than ten. The chain uses TRBV11-1 and TRBJ2-1, with 12 positions matching TRBD2. Germline values: CDR1 SGHAT, CDR2 FQDESV (reference sequence). This CDR3 has 19 residues. J gave up 7 bases and V 2 bases, and 15 bases lay outside the gene matches. In DNA form, the CDR3 reads TGTGCCAGCAGCTTACCCAAACTAGCGGGAGGTCTCCCGGGAAATGAGCAGTTCTTC. Translation gives CASSLPKLAGGLPGNEQFF.

The gene calls are TRBV11-2 and TRBJ2-7; D gene uncertain. V was pared by 2 bases and J by 5 bases, with 13 bases between. The V gene's germline CDR1 is SGHAT and CDR2 FQNNGV. This CDR3 is 14 amino acids long. CDR3 nucleotides: TGTGCCAGCAGCTTATTTGCGGTACTCGACGAGCAGTACTTC. It specifies CASSLFAVLDEQYF. The variable domain in full, completed from reference TRBV11-2 and TRBJ2-7, reads EAGVAQSPRYKIIEKRQSVAFWCNPISGHATLYWYQQILGQGPKLLIQFQNNGVVDDSQLPKDRFSAERLKGVDSTLKIQPAKLEDSAVYLCASSLFAVLDEQYFGPGTRLTVT.

The CDR3 DNA follows: TGCGCCAGCAGCTCGCCGACCCGGCGGAATGAGCAGTTCTTC. Its translation is CASSSPTRRNEQFF. The chain recombines TRBV5-1 with TRBJ2-1; no firm D call. The CDR3 has 14 residues. Trimming shortened V by 3 bases and J by 7 bases, and 14 bases separated the two germline ends. Germline CDR1 SGHRS, CDR2 YFSETQ.

This clonotype was found many times. This chain links TRBV7-2 with TRBJ2-4; D might be TRBD1 (8 bases). The CDR3 is made up of 18 amino acids. CDR1 SGHTA and CDR2 FQGNSA come from the germline V gene. Trimming took off 5 bases at V and 0 bases at J, with 20 bases between the two ends. Here the CDR3 reads CASSVQGGDLLAKNIQYF. The CDR3 DNA follows: TGTGCCAGCAGCGTACAGGGGGGGGATCTCTTAGCCAAAAACATTCAGTACTTC.

This sequence joins TRBV12-5 and TRBJ2-5; 7 bases align to TRBD1. This CDR3 region has 13 residues. Germline CDR1 and CDR2: LGHNT and FRNRAP. Trimming removed 6 bases from V and 3 bases from J; junction bases left unmatched: 4. The CDR3, as DNA: TGTGCTAGTGGGACAGGGCCTGAAGAGACCCAGTACTTC. Protein product: CASGTGPEETQYF.

This clonotype was observed a handful of times. This chain connects TRBV27 to TRBJ1-2; D possibly corresponds to TRBD1 (6 bases). The CDR3 runs 14 residues. V lost 1 base, J lost 4 bases, and 10 bases lay in between. The germline CDR1 and CDR2 sequences are MNHEY and SMNVEV (reference sequence). As DNA, the CDR3 is TGTGCCAGCAGTTTATACGGGGGCCTCTATGGCTACACCTTC. Translation: CASSLYGGLYGYTF.

CDR3 bases: TGTGCCACCAGCAGAGATCTCGGGGTGCGTGGCACCGGGGAGCTGTTTTTT. It is translated as CATSRDLGVRGTGELFF. The chain uses TRBV15 and TRBJ2-2, with D possibly being TRBD2 (5 bases). V lost 0 bases and J 4 bases, leaving 15 bases between the germline ends. Germline CDR1 is LNHNV and CDR2 is YYDKDF (reference sequence). There are 17 residues in the CDR3.

There are a few counts of this clonotype. V and J are TRBV7-2 and TRBJ2-1; D is possibly TRBD2 (6 bases). The ends were cut back, 1 base at V and 4 bases at J, with 11 bases in the middle. The CDR3 runs 15 residues. Germline assignment: CDR1 SGHTA and CDR2 FQGNSA. CDR3 sequence reads: CASSLVVGGYNEQFF. CDR3 bases: TGTGCCAGCAGCTTAGTAGTGGGGGGATACAATGAGCAGTTCTTC.

V is TRBV5-1 and J is TRBJ2-1; D remains unclear. The V gene's germline CDR1 is SGHRS and CDR2 YFSETQ. The V end was cut by 3 bases, the J end by 0 bases, with 10 bases between. The CDR3 consists of 15 residues. This chain's CDR3 is CASSSDASSYNEQFF. CDR3 bases: TGCGCCAGCAGCTCTGACGCAAGCTCCTACAATGAGCAGTTCTTC. Based on the CDR3 plus reference TRBV5-1 and TRBJ2-1, the full variable domain is KAGVTQTPRYLIKTRGQQVTLSCSPISGHRSVSWYQQTPGQGLQFLFEYFSETQRNKGNFPGRFSGRQFSNSRSEMNVSTLELGDSALYLCASSSDASSYNEQFFGPGTRLTVL.

This clonotype turned up a few times. The chain uses TRBV12-3 or TRBV12-4 and TRBJ2-7, with D perhaps TRBD2 (6 bases). Trimming cost V 6 bases and J 1 base, with 10 bases left between them. This CDR3 comprises 13 residues. This chain's CDR3 is CASRGRGSYEQYF. The DNA of the CDR3 is TGTGCCAGCAGGGGGCGGGGTTCCTACGAGCAGTACTTC.

This clonotype was observed a handful of times. The gene calls are TRBV7-3 and TRBJ2-2; TRBD1 is a possible D gene (6 bases). The CDR3 length is 14 residues. V was cut by 2 bases and J by 9 bases, with 13 bases left in between. Germline CDR1 is SGHTA and CDR2 is FQGTGA. The CDR3 loop reads CASSLGTPSWELFF. CDR3 in DNA: TGTGCCAGCAGCTTAGGGACACCCTCTTGGGAGCTGTTTTTT.

This clonotype was seen only a few times. The genes are TRBV27 and TRBJ2-2; 9 nucleotides match TRBD1. Trimming took 6 bases from V and 2 from J; bases not matched to a gene: 19. Germline V CDR1 and CDR2: MNHEY, SMNVEV (reference sequence). The CDR3 contains 20 residues. The CDR3 protein is CASSVFTPPWTGDNTGELFF. The CDR3 DNA reads as TGTGCCAGCAGCGTTTTTACCCCACCATGGACAGGGGACAACACCGGGGAGCTGTTTTTT.

This clonotype was detected only a few times. The chain recombines TRBV11-2 with TRBJ2-1; tentatively, D is TRBD2 (6 bases). The CDR3 is 19 residues long. Trimming removed 3 bases from V and 0 bases from J, with 21 bases in between. CDR1 and CDR2 from the germline V gene are SGHAT and FQNNGV. DNA for the CDR3: TGTGCCAGCAGCTTGGACATCCTAGCGCGGAAATCCTCCTACAATGAGCAGTTCTTC. Translated, it gives CASSLDILARKSSYNEQFF.

This clonotype was counted ten times or more. The V gene is TRBV3-1, the J gene TRBJ1-2; the D is unclear. The V end lost 3 bases, the J end lost 8 bases, and 7 bases lay between the germline ends. The V gene's germline CDR1 is LGHDT and CDR2 YNNKEL (reference sequence). The CDR3 is made up of 11 amino acids. The CDR3 protein is CASSQGRGYTF. CDR3 DNA sequence: TGTGCCAGCAGCCAGGGTCGGGGCTACACCTTC.

In its sample, this clonotype was seen a few times. V usage is TRBV5-1 and J usage is TRBJ1-6; TRBD1 is a possible D gene (6 bases). Germline V gene lookup returns CDR1 SGHRS and CDR2 YFSETQ. The CDR3 runs 14 residues. Trimming removed 5 bases from V and 8 bases from J, with 14 bases in between. This CDR3 reads CASSSGTNDSPLHF. In nucleotides, the CDR3 is TGCGCCAGCAGTTCCGGGACAAACGATTCACCCCTCCACTTT.

The chain joins TRBV20-1 to TRBJ2-7, with D perhaps matching TRBD1 (5 bases). V was clipped by 6 bases and J by 0 bases, with 12 bases between them. This CDR3 contains 13 residues. Germline CDR1 reads DFQATT; CDR2 reads SNEGSKA (reference sequence). The CDR3 loop is CSASAGNSYEQYF. For the CDR3, the DNA is TGCAGTGCCTCCGCAGGGAACTCCTACGAGCAGTACTTC.

The genes are TRBV5-1 and TRBJ1-2, with D perhaps matching TRBD1 (5 bases). This CDR3 spans 14 amino acids. Trimming pared 2 bases from V and 4 bases from J, leaving 12 bases between. CDR1 and CDR2 (germline): SGHRS, YFSETQ. CDR3 amino acids: CASSFGGSRYGYTF. The DNA for the CDR3 is TGCGCCAGCAGCTTCGGGGGGTCGCGCTATGGCTACACCTTC.

The chain recombines TRBV5-6 with TRBJ1-1, with D unresolved. The V gene lost 3 bases and the J gene lost 3 bases, with 9 bases spanning the gap. Germline V gene lookup returns CDR1 SGHDT and CDR2 YYEEEE. The CDR3 extends over 13 amino acids. The CDR3: CASSSGLDTEAFF. The CDR3, as DNA: TGTGCCAGCAGCTCCGGACTGGACACTGAAGCTTTCTTT.

The chain links TRBV3-1 to TRBJ2-2; 9 bases match TRBD1. Germline CDR1 reads LGHDT; CDR2 reads YNNKEL (reference sequence). The CDR3 loop spans 18 amino acids. The V gene end was trimmed by 3 bases and the J gene end by 4 bases; junction bases not matched to a gene: 12. CDR3 region: CASSQGSPGQGSTGELFF. As DNA, the CDR3 is TGTGCCAGCAGCCAGGGATCCCCGGGACAGGGATCCACCGGGGAGCTGTTTTTT.

The rearrangement uses TRBV7-8 and TRBJ2-5; weak D call: TRBD2 (6 bases). The CDR3 sequence is 15 residues long. V shed 1 base and J shed 5 bases, with 14 bases lying between them. Per germline, CDR1 SGHVS and CDR2 FQNEAQ. The CDR3 bases are TGTGCCAGCAGCTTAGAAGTAGCGGAGGGGGAGACCCAGTACTTC. Protein: CASSLEVAEGETQYF.

The gene calls are TRBV12-3 or TRBV12-4 and TRBJ1-2; no firm D call. The CDR3 sequence is 16 residues long. Trimming removed 6 bases at V and 6 bases at J, with 23 bases between. The CDR3 DNA follows: TGTGCCAGCAGCTCTTCCTCCCCGTCCCAAGCGAATGGCTACACCTTC. This translates into CASSSSSPSQANGYTF.

This clonotype has ten or more counts. The rearrangement links TRBV5-1 to TRBJ2-1; tentatively, D is TRBD1 or TRBD2 (5 bases each). V was pared by 0 bases and J by 9 bases, with 10 bases between. Per germline, CDR1 SGHRS and CDR2 YFSETQ. This CDR3 has 13 residues. The DNA of the CDR3 is TGCGCCAGCAGCTTGGCTGGGGGTACTGAGCAGTTCTTC. Its protein product is CASSLAGGTEQFF.

Only a few counts were recorded for this clonotype. The chain recombines TRBV6-1 with TRBJ1-1; no clear D. This CDR3 has 14 amino acids. Trimming cost V 8 bases and J 3 bases, with 16 bases left between them. Looked up from germline, CDR1 is MNHNS and CDR2 is SASEGT. The CDR3 is CASQLAEWDTEAFF. The CDR3, as DNA: TGTGCCAGCCAACTGGCCGAGTGGGACACTGAAGCTTTCTTT.